This T cell receptor (beta chain) is drawn from a study of T cell responses to AZD1222 COVID-19 vaccine. Remarks on this clone: Its antigen remains unknown.

Profiled with immunoSEQ multiplex PCR; TCRdb holds only in-frame clones, not every one. The table includes about 110,000 clones, 89% detected once. Overall study findings and caveats: Spike as a whole was targeted by vaccine-associated CD4 TCRs, dominant at 160-218 and 743-854. Unmutated regions of variants are reportedly targeted by nearly half of spike-specific TCRs. Sampling that yielded the repertoires occurred only after the peak T cell response. Donors were mostly white British, more females; clonal diversity possibly underestimated.

CDR3 length: 14 amino acids. CDR1 is SGHAT and CDR2 is FQNNGV in the germline V gene. The V gene end was trimmed by 4 bases and the J gene end by 7 bases; junction bases not matched to a gene: 6. V and J are TRBV11-2 and TRBJ1-4, with 7 positions matching TRBD1. This clonotype was sampled from an adult in good health. The sequencing here drew on peripheral blood, taken on day 0 of MenACWY control vaccination. CDR3 DNA: TGTGCCAGCAGCTCGGACAGGTTCAGTGAAAAACTGTTTTTT. It translates to CASSSDRFSEKLFF. Drawing the rest from reference TRBV11-2 and TRBJ1-4, the complete variable domain is EAGVAQSPRYKIIEKRQSVAFWCNPISGHATLYWYQQILGQGPKLLIQFQNNGVVDDSQLPKDRFSAERLKGVDSTLKIQPAKLEDSAVYLCASSSDRFSEKLFFGSGTQLSVL.